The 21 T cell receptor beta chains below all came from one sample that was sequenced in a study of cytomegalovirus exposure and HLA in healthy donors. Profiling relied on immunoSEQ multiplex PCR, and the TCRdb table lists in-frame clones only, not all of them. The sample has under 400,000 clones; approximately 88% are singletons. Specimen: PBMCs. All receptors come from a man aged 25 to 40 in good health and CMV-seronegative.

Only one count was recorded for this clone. The DNA of the CDR3 is TGTGCCAGCAGTCCCCAACAGGGCTACAATGAAGCTTTCTTT. As protein: CASSPQQGYNEAFF. The rearrangement uses TRBV7-6 and TRBJ1-1; tentatively, D is TRBD1 (6 bases). The CDR3 consists of 14 residues. V dropped 6 bases and J dropped 7 bases, with 18 bases sitting between them. Germline CDR1 is SGHVS and CDR2 is FNYEAQ.

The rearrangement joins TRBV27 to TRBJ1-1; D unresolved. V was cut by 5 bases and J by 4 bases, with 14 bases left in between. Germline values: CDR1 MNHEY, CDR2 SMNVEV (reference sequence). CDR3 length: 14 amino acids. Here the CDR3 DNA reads TGTGCCAGCAGTCCCCGGGTCTCGATCACTGAAGCTTTCTTT. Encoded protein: CASSPRVSITEAFF.

CDR3 protein: CASSPGTGGSGANVLTF. The CDR3 DNA is TGTGCCAGTAGTCCCGGGACAGGGGGCTCTGGGGCCAACGTCCTGACTTTC. The gene calls are TRBV19 and TRBJ2-6; 11 bases line up with TRBD1. The CDR3 contains 17 residues. V was clipped by 5 bases and J by 0 bases; unmatched bases: 3. Germline CDR1 reads LNHDA; CDR2 reads SQIVND (reference sequence).

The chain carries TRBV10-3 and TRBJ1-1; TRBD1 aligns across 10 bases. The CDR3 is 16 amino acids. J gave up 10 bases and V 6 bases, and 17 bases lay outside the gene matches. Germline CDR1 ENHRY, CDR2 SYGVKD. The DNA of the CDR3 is TGTGCCATCAGGAACCAACCACCCGGGACAGGGGTTCGAGCTTTCTTT. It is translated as CAIRNQPPGTGVRAFF.

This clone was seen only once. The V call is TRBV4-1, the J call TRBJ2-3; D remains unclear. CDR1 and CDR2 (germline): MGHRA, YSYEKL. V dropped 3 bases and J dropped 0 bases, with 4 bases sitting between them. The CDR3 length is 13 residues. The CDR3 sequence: CASSQRSTDTQYF. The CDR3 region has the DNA TGCGCCAGCAGCCAGCGAAGCACAGATACGCAGTATTTT.

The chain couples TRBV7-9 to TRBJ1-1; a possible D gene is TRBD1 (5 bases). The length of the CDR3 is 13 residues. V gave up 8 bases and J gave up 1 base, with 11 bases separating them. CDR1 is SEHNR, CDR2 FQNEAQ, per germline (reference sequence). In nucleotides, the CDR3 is TGTGCCAGCCGCAGGGTGGCGAACACTGAAGCTTTCTTT. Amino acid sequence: CASRRVANTEAFF.

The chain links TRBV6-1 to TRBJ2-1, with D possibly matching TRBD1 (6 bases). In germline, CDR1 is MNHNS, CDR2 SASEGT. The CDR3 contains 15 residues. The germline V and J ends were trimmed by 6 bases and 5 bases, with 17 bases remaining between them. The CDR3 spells CASSWTAPGDNEQFF. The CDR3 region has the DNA TGTGCCAGCAGCTGGACAGCCCCCGGGGACAATGAGCAGTTCTTC.

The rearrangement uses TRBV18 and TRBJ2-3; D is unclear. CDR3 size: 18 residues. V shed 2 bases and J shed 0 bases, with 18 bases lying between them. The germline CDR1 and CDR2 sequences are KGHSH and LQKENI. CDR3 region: CASSPDNPSITSTDTQYF. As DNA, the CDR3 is TGTGCCAGCTCACCAGATAACCCATCTATAACTAGCACAGATACGCAGTATTTT.

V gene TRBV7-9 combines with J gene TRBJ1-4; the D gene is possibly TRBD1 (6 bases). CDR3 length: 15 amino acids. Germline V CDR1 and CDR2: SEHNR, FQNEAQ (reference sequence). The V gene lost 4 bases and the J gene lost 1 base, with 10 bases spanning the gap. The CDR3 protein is CASSSRGGTNEKLFF. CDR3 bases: TGTGCCAGCAGCTCCCGAGGGGGAACTAATGAAAAACTGTTTTTT.

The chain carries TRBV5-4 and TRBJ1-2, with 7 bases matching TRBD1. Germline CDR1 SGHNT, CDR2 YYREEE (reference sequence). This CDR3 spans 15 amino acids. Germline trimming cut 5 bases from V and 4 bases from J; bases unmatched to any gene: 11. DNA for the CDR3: TGTGCCAGCAGGCAGGAGTCAGGGGGTGGCTATGGCTACACCTTC. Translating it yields CASRQESGGGYGYTF. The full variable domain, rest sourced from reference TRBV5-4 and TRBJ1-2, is ETGVTQSPTHLIKTRGQQVTLRCSSQSGHNTVSWYQQALGQGPQFIFQYYREEENGRGNFPPRFSGLQFPNYSSELNVNALELDDSALYLCASRQESGGGYGYTFGSGTRLTVV.

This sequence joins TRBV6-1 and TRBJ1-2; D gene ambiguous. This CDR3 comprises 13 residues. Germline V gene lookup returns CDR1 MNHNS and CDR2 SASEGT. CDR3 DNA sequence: TGTGCTGTAAGATATGGGCCTAACTATGGCTACACCTTC. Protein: CAVRYGPNYGYTF.

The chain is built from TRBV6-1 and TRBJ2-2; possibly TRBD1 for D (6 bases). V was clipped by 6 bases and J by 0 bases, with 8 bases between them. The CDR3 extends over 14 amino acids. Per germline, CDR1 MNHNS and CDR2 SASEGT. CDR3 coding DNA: TGTGCCAGCAGACAGGGTCCGAACACCGGGGAGCTGTTTTTT. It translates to CASRQGPNTGELFF.

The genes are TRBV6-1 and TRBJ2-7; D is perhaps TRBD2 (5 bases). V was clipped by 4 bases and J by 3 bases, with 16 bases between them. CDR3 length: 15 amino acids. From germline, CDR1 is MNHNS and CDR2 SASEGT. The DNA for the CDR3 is TGTGCCAGCAGTGGGTCGGTGCACGGACTCTACGAGCAGTACTTC. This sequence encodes CASSGSVHGLYEQYF.

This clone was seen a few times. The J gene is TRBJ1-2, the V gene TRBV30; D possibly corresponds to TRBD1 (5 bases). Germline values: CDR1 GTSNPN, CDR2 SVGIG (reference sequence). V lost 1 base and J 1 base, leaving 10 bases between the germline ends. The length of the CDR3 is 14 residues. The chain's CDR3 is CAWSEGLINYGYTF. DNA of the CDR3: TGTGCCTGGAGTGAGGGACTGATTAACTATGGCTACACCTTC.

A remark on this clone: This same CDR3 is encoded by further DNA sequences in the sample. CDR3 nucleotide sequence: TGTGCCAGCAGCCGTGACAGGGCTGGGGCCAACGTCCTGACTTTC. Protein sequence: CASSRDRAGANVLTF. This rearrangement joins TRBV6-5 to TRBJ2-6; 7 nucleotides line up with TRBD1. The trim removed 6 bases at V and 2 bases at J, leaving 4 bases unmatched. The CDR3 is 15 residues long. Germline CDR1 MNHEY, CDR2 SVGAGI.

CDR3 protein: CASSYRDRGTYGYTF. The CDR3 DNA sequence: TGTGCCAGCAGTTACCGGGACAGGGGTACCTATGGCTACACCTTC. This chain connects TRBV6-6 to TRBJ1-2; 10 positions agree with TRBD1. With V trimmed by 2 bases and J by 4 bases, 4 bases remained unmatched. This CDR3 region has 15 residues. Germline V gives CDR1 MNHNY, CDR2 SVGAGI (reference sequence).

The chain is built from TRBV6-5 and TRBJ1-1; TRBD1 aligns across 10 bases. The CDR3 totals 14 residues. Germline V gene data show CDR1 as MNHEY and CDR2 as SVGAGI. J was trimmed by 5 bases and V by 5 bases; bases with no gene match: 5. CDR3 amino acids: CASSNRDRGTEAFF. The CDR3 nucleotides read TGTGCCAGCAGTAATCGGGACAGGGGAACTGAAGCTTTCTTT.

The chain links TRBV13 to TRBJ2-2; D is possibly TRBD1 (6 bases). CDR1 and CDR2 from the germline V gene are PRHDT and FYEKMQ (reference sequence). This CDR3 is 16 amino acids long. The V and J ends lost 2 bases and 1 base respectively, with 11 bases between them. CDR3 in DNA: TGTGCCAGCAGCTTACCGGACAGAGGGAACACCGGGGAGCTGTTTTTT. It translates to CASSLPDRGNTGELFF.

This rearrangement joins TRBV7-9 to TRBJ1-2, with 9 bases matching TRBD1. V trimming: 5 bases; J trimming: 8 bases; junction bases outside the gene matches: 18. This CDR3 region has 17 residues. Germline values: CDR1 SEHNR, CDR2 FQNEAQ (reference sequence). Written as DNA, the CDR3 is TGTGCCAGCAGCCTCAAAGGCGGGGGACAGGGAGTGCGCGGCTACACCTTC. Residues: CASSLKGGGQGVRGYTF. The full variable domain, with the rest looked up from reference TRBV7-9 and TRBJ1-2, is DTGVSQNPRHKITKRGQNVTFRCDPISEHNRLYWYRQTLGQGPEFLTYFQNEAQLEKSRLLSDRFSAERPKGSFSTLEIQRTEQGDSAMYLCASSLKGGGQGVRGYTFGSGTRLTVV.

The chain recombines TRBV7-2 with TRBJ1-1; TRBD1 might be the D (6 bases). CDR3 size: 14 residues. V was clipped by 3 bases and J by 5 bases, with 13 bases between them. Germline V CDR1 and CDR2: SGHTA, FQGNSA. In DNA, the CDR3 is TGTGCCAGCAGCTTGATAAGGGGGTGGACTGAAGCTTTCTTT. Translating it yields CASSLIRGWTEAFF.

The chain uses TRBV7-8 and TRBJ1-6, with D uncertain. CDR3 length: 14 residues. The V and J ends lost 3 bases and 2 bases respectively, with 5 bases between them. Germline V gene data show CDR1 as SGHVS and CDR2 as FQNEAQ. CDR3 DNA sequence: TGTGCCAGCAGCTTCAGTCCCTATAATTCACCCCTCCACTTT. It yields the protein CASSFSPYNSPLHF.